Shown below are 22 T cell receptor beta chains from a single sample sequenced in a study of cytomegalovirus exposure and HLA in healthy donors. A multiplex PCR was run with 60 Vbeta primers and 13 Jbeta primers. Method: immunoSEQ multiplex PCR; TCRdb's copy keeps in-frame clones and lacks some. The sample records just over 200,000 clones, 82% being singletons. Sequenced material: PBMCs. The origin of the receptors is a woman aged 40 to 50 in good health and CMV-seronegative.

This clone was observed a few times. The chain carries TRBV11-2 and TRBJ2-7; 10 nucleotides align to TRBD2. CDR3 size: 14 residues. The germline V gene encodes CDR1 SGHAT and CDR2 FQNNGV. The J segment lost 4 bases and the V segment lost 5 bases, leaving 5 bases of the junction unmatched. CDR3 amino acids: CASSPPGLAYEQYF. The DNA for the CDR3 is TGTGCCAGCAGCCCCCCGGGACTAGCGTACGAGCAGTACTTC.

This clone was recorded only once. The V call is TRBV28, the J call TRBJ1-5; tentatively, D is TRBD1 (6 bases). The germline V gene encodes CDR1 MDHEN and CDR2 SYDVKM. The CDR3 runs to 15 residues. V gave up 4 bases and J gave up 5 bases, with 15 bases separating them. CDR3 protein: CASSYRSTGYQPQHF. The CDR3 nucleotides read TGTGCCAGCAGTTACCGGTCGACAGGTTATCAGCCCCAGCATTTT. Combining the CDR3 with reference TRBV28 and TRBJ1-5 gives the whole variable domain DVKVTQSSRYLVKRTGEKVFLECVQDMDHENMFWYRQDPGLGLRLIYFSYDVKMKEKGDIPEGYSVSREKKERFSLILESASTNQTSMYLCASSYRSTGYQPQHFGDGTRLSIL.

The rearrangement links TRBV20-1 to TRBJ1-1; D might be TRBD1 (5 bases). The CDR3 loop spans 11 amino acids. From germline, CDR1 is DFQATT and CDR2 SNEGSKA (reference sequence). V lost 6 bases, J lost 7 bases, and 12 bases lay in between. DNA of the CDR3: TGCAGTGCCACAGGAGACCTTGAAGCTTTCTTT. Amino acids: CSATGDLEAFF.

This clone came up a few times. This chain uses TRBV10-2 with TRBJ1-1; possibly TRBD1 for D (5 bases). The V end was cut by 6 bases, the J end by 5 bases, with 13 bases between. CDR1 WSHSY and CDR2 SAAADI come from the germline V gene. CDR3 length: 13 amino acids. Here the CDR3 reads CASRETGGTEAFF. In DNA, the CDR3 is TGCGCCAGCAGAGAGACGGGGGGGACTGAAGCTTTCTTT.

The chain joins TRBV30 to TRBJ2-1; D not certain. The CDR3 extends over 12 amino acids. V lost 0 bases and J 10 bases, leaving 10 bases between the germline ends. Germline values: CDR1 GTSNPN, CDR2 SVGIG (reference sequence). The CDR3 protein is CAWSVSGYEQFF. The DNA for the CDR3 is TGTGCCTGGAGTGTATCGGGTTACGAGCAGTTCTTC. Supplemented by reference TRBV30 and TRBJ2-1, the full variable domain reads SQTIHQWPATLVQPVGSPLSLECTVEGTSNPNLYWYRQAAGRGLQLLFYSVGIGQISSEVPQNLSASRPQDRQFILSSKKLLLSDSGFYLCAWSVSGYEQFFGPGTRLTVL.

Note on this clone: Its ends do not fully match the called genes, so a read error is possible. The V and J genes are TRBV9 and TRBJ2-1, with 7 bases fitting TRBD2. The CDR3 runs to 15 residues. The germline V gene has CDR1 SGDLS and CDR2 YYNGEE. The CDR3 nucleotides are TGTACCAGCAGCGTATCCGGACTAGTCCGCGATGAGCAGTTCTTC. Its protein is CTSSVSGLVRDEQFF.

This clone appeared a single time. DNA for the CDR3: TGTGCCTGGAGTGACAGTTCCTACGAGCAGTACTTC. Protein product: CAWSDSSYEQYF. The V call is TRBV30, the J call TRBJ2-5; D unclear. TRBJ2-7 matches the DNA end more closely, so the J call is doubtful. CDR1 is GTSNPN and CDR2 is SVGIG in the germline V gene (reference sequence). The CDR3 extends over 12 amino acids.

V and J are TRBV11-3 and TRBJ2-7, with a tentative D call TRBD1 (6 bases). The V gene lost 0 bases and the J gene lost 0 bases, with 9 bases spanning the gap. The CDR3 is made up of 15 amino acids. Germline CDR1 is SGHNT and CDR2 is YENEEA. The CDR3, as DNA: TGTGCCAGCAGCTTAGAGGGGGCCAGCTCCTACGAGCAGTACTTC. Translating it yields CASSLEGASSYEQYF. Variable domain in full (rest from reference TRBV11-3 and TRBJ2-7): EAGVVQSPRYKIIEKKQPVAFWCNPISGHNTLYWYLQNLGQGPELLIRYENEEAVDDSQLPKDRFSAERLKGVDSTLKIQPAELGDSAVYLCASSLEGASSYEQYFGPGTRLTVT.

V is TRBV5-1 and J is TRBJ1-5; D is ambiguous. This CDR3 region has 15 residues. Germline-derived CDR1 and CDR2 are SGHRS and YFSETQ. The V end was cut by 0 bases, the J end by 4 bases, with 11 bases between. This CDR3 is CASSLDGQDNQPQHF. The CDR3 region has the DNA TGCGCCAGCAGCTTGGACGGCCAGGATAATCAGCCCCAGCATTTT.

This rearrangement joins TRBV27 to TRBJ1-4, with D tentatively TRBD1 (6 bases). Germline CDR1 and CDR2: MNHEY and SMNVEV (reference sequence). V gave up 5 bases and J gave up 5 bases, with 15 bases separating them. The CDR3 sequence is 15 residues long. For the CDR3, the DNA is TGTGCCAGCAGTGGTCGGACAGCCGGCAATGAAAAACTGTTTTTT. Amino acid sequence: CASSGRTAGNEKLFF.

The chain's CDR3 is CASSDSREKLFF. CDR3 in DNA: TGTGCCAGCAGTGATTCTCGGGAAAAACTGTTTTTT. The V gene is TRBV2, the J gene TRBJ1-4; D not certain. Germline V gene sequence: CDR1 SNHLY, CDR2 FYNNEI. With 3 bases removed from V and 8 bases from J, the gap between germline ends came to 7 bases. This CDR3 region has 12 residues.

In DNA, the CDR3 is TGCAGCGTTGAGGGAGGACAGGCCTTTACCTACGAGCAGTACTTC. This codes for CSVEGGQAFTYEQYF. The V and J genes are TRBV29-1 and TRBJ2-7, with D maybe TRBD1 (7 bases). Trimming stripped 3 bases from V and 2 bases from J, with 17 bases between. Germline loops: CDR1 SQVTM, CDR2 ANQGSEA. CDR3 length: 15 amino acids.

The chain couples TRBV6-5 to TRBJ1-2; 7 positions agree with TRBD1. Germline lookup yields CDR1 MNHEY and CDR2 SVGAGI. The CDR3 totals 16 residues. J was trimmed by 0 bases and V by 2 bases; bases with no gene match: 6. The CDR3 DNA follows: TGTGCCAGCAGTTACAAGGGGGCGGTTTCTAACTATGGCTACACCTTC. This translates into CASSYKGAVSNYGYTF.

The chain has TRBV6-5 and TRBJ2-7, with 9 bases fitting TRBD1. The CDR3 runs to 14 residues. Losses at the gene ends were 6 bases for V and 0 bases for J; bases not matched to a gene: 3. Germline lookup yields CDR1 MNHEY and CDR2 SVGAGI. CDR3: CASSPDRGSYEQYF. The CDR3 nucleotides read TGTGCCAGCAGCCCGGACAGGGGCTCCTACGAGCAGTACTTC.

The sample holds one count of this clone. The chain joins TRBV19 to TRBJ2-2, with 7 positions matching TRBD1. The CDR3 is made up of 13 amino acids. The V gene end was trimmed by 6 bases and the J gene end by 7 bases; junction bases not matched to a gene: 5. The V gene's germline CDR1 is LNHDA and CDR2 SQIVND (reference sequence). The CDR3 loop is CASSGTVGGELFF. The CDR3, as DNA: TGTGCCAGTAGCGGGACAGTTGGCGGGGAGCTGTTTTTT. The complete variable domain, with remaining parts taken from reference TRBV19 and TRBJ2-2, reads DGGITQSPKYLFRKEGQNVTLSCEQNLNHDAMYWYRQDPGQGLRLIYYSQIVNDFQKGDIAEGYSVSREKKESFPLTVTSAQKNPTAFYLCASSGTVGGELFFGEGSRLTVL.

This rearrangement joins TRBV6-5 to TRBJ1-2; TRBD1 aligns across 8 bases. Germline V gene sequence: CDR1 MNHEY, CDR2 SVGAGI. V lost 1 base, J lost 7 bases, and 8 bases stayed unmatched. The CDR3 length is 15 residues. CDR3: CASSYLSRGRSGYTF. Here the CDR3 DNA reads TGTGCCAGCAGTTACTTGAGCAGGGGGCGGAGTGGCTACACCTTC.

This clone was observed a few times. The chain uses TRBV7-6 and TRBJ2-1; D gene uncertain. There are 17 residues in the CDR3. The V end lost 5 bases, the J end lost 1 base, and 18 bases lay between the germline ends. The germline CDR1 and CDR2 sequences are SGHVS and FNYEAQ. Here the CDR3 reads CASSPESVAVSYNEQFF. For the CDR3, the DNA is TGTGCCAGCAGCCCGGAGTCAGTTGCGGTTTCCTACAATGAGCAGTTCTTC.

This clone was seen only once. The chain uses TRBV15 and TRBJ1-2; unclear D gene. Trimming left V 0 bases short and J 2 bases short, with 4 bases between. Germline-derived CDR1 and CDR2 are LNHNV and YYDKDF (reference sequence). This CDR3 comprises 13 residues. CDR3 region: CATSRDQNYGYTF. The CDR3 coding sequence is TGTGCCACCAGCAGAGACCAGAACTATGGCTACACCTTC.

The V and J genes are TRBV6-1 and TRBJ2-4; 7 bases are a match to TRBD2. The CDR3 spans 15 residues. With 6 bases clipped from V and 1 base from J, the junction kept 6 bases outside the gene matches. Germline V gene sequence: CDR1 MNHNS, CDR2 SASEGT. Here the CDR3 reads CASRGGETAKNIQYF. CDR3 coding DNA: TGTGCCAGCAGGGGAGGGGAGACGGCCAAAAACATTCAGTACTTC.

V and J are TRBV6-6 and TRBJ1-5; 7 nucleotides agree with TRBD1. Trimming cost V 4 bases and J 4 bases; bases outside gene matches: 4. Germline V gene data show CDR1 as MNHNY and CDR2 as SVGAGI (reference sequence). The CDR3 runs to 14 residues. As DNA, the CDR3 is TGTGCCAGCAGTTCGGGACAGCGTAATCAGCCCCAGCATTTT. Its translation is CASSSGQRNQPQHF.

This sequence joins TRBV18 and TRBJ2-7, with 7 positions matching TRBD1. J was trimmed by 2 bases and V by 6 bases; bases with no gene match: 10. This CDR3 has 15 residues. Germline V gives CDR1 KGHSH, CDR2 LQKENI. CDR3 residues: CASSAQQGTAYEQYF. The CDR3 DNA is TGTGCCAGCTCTGCTCAACAGGGGACAGCCTACGAGCAGTACTTC.

This chain joins TRBV2 and TRBJ1-1, with D perhaps TRBD1 (5 bases). With 6 bases removed from V and 1 base from J, the gap between germline ends came to 12 bases. Germline V gene data show CDR1 as SNHLY and CDR2 as FYNNEI. The CDR3 is 14 amino acids. The CDR3 here is CASSKGLRNTEAFF. DNA for the CDR3: TGTGCCAGCAGCAAGGGACTGCGGAACACTGAAGCTTTCTTT.